The 20 T cell receptor beta chains listed next were all sequenced from one sample in a study of T cell repertoires in cytomegalovirus infection. What these receptors recognize is not known. TCRdb re-called the reads with MiXCR, one entry per CDR3 protein. The sample records approximately 590,000 distinct CDR3 sequences, just under 40% being singletons. Sequenced material: cultured PBMCs, taken from culture after CMV antigen stimulation. The receptors were gathered from a human donor in good health (CMV status not recorded). Some clones in this sample may be carry-over from other donors' samples.

The V and J genes are TRBV20-1 and TRBJ2-7; 8 positions agree with TRBD1. The CDR3 spans 15 residues. Looked up from germline, CDR1 is DFQATT and CDR2 is SNEGSKA (reference sequence). The ends lost 0 bases at V and 4 bases at J; junction bases unmatched: 8. The CDR3 nucleotides are TGCAGTGCTAGAGATCCCCAGGGGGCGAGGTACGAGCAGTACTTC. It specifies CSARDPQGARYEQYF.

The genes are TRBV4-1 and TRBJ2-3, with a possible D match to TRBD1 (6 bases). Germline V CDR1 and CDR2: MGHRA, YSYEKL. This CDR3 has 19 amino acids. The V gene lost 0 bases and the J gene lost 2 bases, with 21 bases spanning the gap. DNA for the CDR3: TGCGCCAGCAGCCAAGATGAATCGGACAGTTGGGTAATCACAGATACGCAGTATTTT. The encoded protein is CASSQDESDSWVITDTQYF.

The chain joins TRBV20-1 to TRBJ2-3, with 15 bases that match TRBD2. Germline assignment: CDR1 DFQATT and CDR2 SNEGSKA (reference sequence). The CDR3 is 16 amino acids. V gave up 6 bases and J gave up 4 bases; unmatched junction bases: 8. The CDR3 spells CSALPGLAGGPDTQYF. As DNA, the CDR3 is TGCAGTGCGTTACCGGGACTAGCGGGGGGCCCAGATACGCAGTATTTT.

The chain uses TRBV7-2 and TRBJ2-3, with D unresolved. Trimming took 5 bases from V and 8 from J, leaving 17 bases between them. The length of the CDR3 is 14 residues. CDR1 and CDR2 (germline): SGHTA, FQGNSA. CDR3 loop: CASSLESGITTQYF. The CDR3 nucleotides are TGTGCCAGCAGCCTCGAGTCTGGGATAACTACGCAGTATTTT.

This chain joins TRBV6-1 and TRBJ1-5, with D unclear. This CDR3 has 14 amino acids. The V gene lost 4 bases and the J gene lost 4 bases, with 11 bases spanning the gap. Germline CDR1 reads MNHNS; CDR2 reads SASEGT. CDR3 sequence reads: CASSALTFNQPQHF. Written as DNA, the CDR3 is TGTGCCAGCAGTGCCTTAACCTTTAATCAGCCCCAGCATTTT.

This clonotype was found once. The chain has TRBV6-2 or TRBV6-3 and TRBJ2-5, with D unclear. The CDR3 is 14 residues long. The V end lost 0 bases, the J end lost 1 base, and 6 bases lay between the germline ends. CDR1 is MNHEY, CDR2 SVGEGT, per germline. DNA for the CDR3: TGTGCCAGCAGTTACTCGACGCCCCAAGAGACCCAGTACTTC. As protein: CASSYSTPQETQYF.

The chain has TRBV12-3 or TRBV12-4 and TRBJ1-1; D ambiguous. This CDR3 is built from 11 residues. Trimming removed 7 bases at V and 1 base at J, with 4 bases between. CDR3 protein: CASIKNTEAFF. CDR3 DNA sequence: TGTGCCAGCATTAAGAACACTGAAGCTTTCTTT.

As to this clonotype: One junction end does not reproduce the germline sequence, and a read error may be involved. The chain carries TRBV7-2 and TRBJ1-5; 7 bases map to TRBD1. Germline V gene lookup returns CDR1 SGHTA and CDR2 FQGNSA. The CDR3 loop spans 14 amino acids. The CDR3 protein is CASSTQGVGQPEHF. Here the CDR3 DNA reads TGTGCCAGCAGCACGCAGGGGGTGGGTCAGCCCGAGCATTTT.

The genes are TRBV2 and TRBJ1-1; 9 nucleotides align to TRBD1. After removal of 4 bases from V and 1 base from J, the junction contained 1 base not matched to a gene. In germline, CDR1 is SNHLY, CDR2 FYNNEI. CDR3 length: 14 amino acids. The CDR3 protein is CASSGDRENTEAFF. The CDR3 DNA reads TGTGCCAGCAGTGGGGACAGGGAGAACACTGAAGCTTTCTTT.

This clonotype was recorded at least ten times. V is TRBV7-2 and J is TRBJ1-6; 7 nucleotides line up with TRBD1. The CDR3 has 16 amino acids. J was trimmed by 7 bases and V by 1 base; bases with no gene match: 7. Germline-derived CDR1 and CDR2 are SGHTA and FQGNSA. CDR3 region: CASSLVPGGLNSPLHF. The CDR3 coding sequence is TGTGCCAGCAGCTTAGTCCCAGGGGGTTTGAATTCACCCCTCCACTTT.

This clonotype has a count of ten or more. The chain is built from TRBV7-2 and TRBJ2-3; a possible D gene is TRBD2 (6 bases). The V gene's germline CDR1 is SGHTA and CDR2 FQGNSA. CDR3 length equals 13 residues. V lost 8 bases, J lost 0 bases, and 9 bases lay in between. The CDR3 reads CASSSGSTDTQYF. CDR3 nucleotide sequence: TGTGCCAGCTCGAGCGGGAGCACAGATACGCAGTATTTT.

This clonotype occurred a few times. The chain has TRBV7-9 and TRBJ2-7, with 12 bases aligning to TRBD2. J was trimmed by 3 bases and V by 4 bases; bases with no gene match: 19. Germline lookup yields CDR1 SEHNR and CDR2 FQNEAQ (reference sequence). The CDR3 is 20 residues long. Here the CDR3 reads CASSSNPGTSGPTKHYEQYF. The CDR3 coding sequence is TGTGCCAGCAGCTCGAACCCAGGGACTAGCGGGCCCACGAAACACTACGAGCAGTACTTC. Supplemented by reference TRBV7-9 and TRBJ2-7, the full variable domain reads DTGVSQNPRHKITKRGQNVTFRCDPISEHNRLYWYRQTLGQGPEFLTYFQNEAQLEKSRLLSDRFSAERPKGSFSTLEIQRTEQGDSAMYLCASSSNPGTSGPTKHYEQYFGPGTRLTVT.

This clonotype was detected a few times. The chain couples TRBV19 to TRBJ1-5, with no clear D. Trimming stripped 8 bases from V and 14 bases from J, with 19 bases between. CDR1 is LNHDA, CDR2 SQIVND, per germline (reference sequence). This CDR3 is built from 12 residues. The CDR3 nucleotides are TGTGCCAGTGGCTACCTGGGCGGATTCGAGCATTTT. Translating it yields CASGYLGGFEHF. The full variable domain, in which reference TRBV19 and TRBJ1-5 provide the parts outside the CDR3, is DGGITQSPKYLFRKEGQNVTLSCEQNLNHDAMYWYRQDPGQGLRLIYYSQIVNDFQKGDIAEGYSVSREKKESFPLTVTSAQKNPTAFYLCASGYLGGFEHFGDGTRLSIL.

This clonotype was observed a single time. This sequence joins TRBV20-1 and TRBJ2-3; D not resolved. The germline CDR1 and CDR2 sequences are DFQATT and SNEGSKA (reference sequence). Trimming took 5 bases from V and 2 from J, leaving 11 bases between them. The length of the CDR3 is 13 residues. CDR3 region: CSALAGPTDTQYF. CDR3 DNA: TGCAGTGCTCTGGCTGGGCCCACAGATACGCAGTATTTT.

This clonotype was seen only a few times. The chain joins TRBV11-2 to TRBJ2-7, with D maybe TRBD1 (5 bases). This CDR3 comprises 13 residues. Germline assignment: CDR1 SGHAT and CDR2 FQNNGV. Trimming took off 4 bases at V and 5 bases at J, with 12 bases between the two ends. CDR3 DNA sequence: TGTGCCAGCAGCTCTCAGGGTATCCACGAGCAGTACTTC. It encodes CASSSQGIHEQYF.

The gene calls are TRBV11-2 and TRBJ2-5; D gene ambiguous. There are 13 residues in the CDR3. V was cut by 2 bases and J by 5 bases, with 9 bases left in between. Germline CDR1 is SGHAT and CDR2 is FQNNGV. The CDR3 loop reads CASSLSVEETQYF. The CDR3 nucleotides are TGTGCCAGCAGCTTATCCGTCGAGGAGACCCAGTACTTC.

J is TRBJ2-2 and V is TRBV7-2; no clear D gene. The CDR3 has 13 residues. Trimming cost V 5 bases and J 2 bases, with 6 bases left between them. CDR1 and CDR2 from the germline V gene are SGHTA and FQGNSA. CDR3 sequence: CASSQINTGELFF. In DNA form, the CDR3 reads TGTGCCAGCAGCCAGATCAACACCGGGGAGCTGTTTTTT.

This sequence joins TRBV19 and TRBJ2-5, with D perhaps matching TRBD2 (5 bases). The CDR3 length is 15 residues. Between the trimmed V and J ends, which lost 5 bases and 1 base, there was a span of 14 bases. Looked up from germline, CDR1 is LNHDA and CDR2 is SQIVND (reference sequence). CDR3 in DNA: TGTGCCAGTAGTGACCCGCTCAGCGGCCAAGAGACCCAGTACTTC. Translating it yields CASSDPLSGQETQYF.

The gene calls are TRBV5-1 and TRBJ1-5; D is ambiguous. V was shortened by 3 bases and J by 4 bases, with 11 bases between the two germline ends. Germline V CDR1 and CDR2: SGHRS, YFSETQ. This CDR3 spans 14 amino acids. CDR3 coding DNA: TGCGCCAGCAGCTCCGACCCGGGGAATCAGCCCCAGCATTTT. As protein: CASSSDPGNQPQHF.

This clonotype turned up a few times. This chain connects TRBV15 to TRBJ2-1; D is unresolved. Looked up from germline, CDR1 is LNHNV and CDR2 is YYDKDF (reference sequence). V was clipped by 8 bases and J by 0 bases, with 11 bases between them. The CDR3 consists of 14 residues. CDR3 loop: CATRRAPSYNEQFF. CDR3 in DNA: TGTGCCACCCGTAGGGCCCCCTCCTACAATGAGCAGTTCTTC.